The clone carrying this T cell receptor beta chain appeared a few times. The sample originates from a study of beta chain features in type 1 diabetes. Reverse transcribing all isolated RNA meant expressed TCRB transcripts were sequenced. Data came from immunoSEQ multiplex PCR; TCRdb stores just in-frame clones and leaves some out. The repertoire holds 850,000 to 900,000 clones, with 15% to 20% as singletons. Deletions cut 4 bases from V and 4 bases from J, with 15 bases between. CDR1 and CDR2 (germline): LGHNA, YSLEER. This CDR3 has 15 amino acids. The TCR comes from a woman under 30 in good health. The rearrangement links TRBV4-3 to TRBJ2-3; tentative D call: TRBD1 (5 bases). Sequencing was carried out using naive CD4+ T cells from blood. The CDR3 region has the DNA TGCGCCAGCAGCCCGACCGGAAGGGGCCCAGATACGCAGTATTTT. Its translation is CASSPTGRGPDTQYF.